This TCR beta chain was profiled in a study of T cell changes during pregnancy in multiple sclerosis. Germline V lookup: CDR1 MDHEN, CDR2 SYDVKM. The CDR3 totals 14 residues. With V trimmed by 5 bases and J by 3 bases, 7 bases remained unmatched. Measured with immunoSEQ multiplex PCR; TCRdb has only the in-frame clones, and not every one. This sample has some 47,000 clones, with roughly nine tenths found just once. The V call is TRBV28, the J call TRBJ2-7; 7 nucleotides match TRBD1. The TCR was taken from a female donor with multiple sclerosis, enrolled in a pregnancy study. The sequencing used CD8+ T cells from peripheral blood mononuclear cells, collected in the second trimester of pregnancy. The CDR3 DNA is TGTGCCAGCAGTGGGGTCCGGGACAGCTACGAGCAGTACTTC. It specifies CASSGVRDSYEQYF.